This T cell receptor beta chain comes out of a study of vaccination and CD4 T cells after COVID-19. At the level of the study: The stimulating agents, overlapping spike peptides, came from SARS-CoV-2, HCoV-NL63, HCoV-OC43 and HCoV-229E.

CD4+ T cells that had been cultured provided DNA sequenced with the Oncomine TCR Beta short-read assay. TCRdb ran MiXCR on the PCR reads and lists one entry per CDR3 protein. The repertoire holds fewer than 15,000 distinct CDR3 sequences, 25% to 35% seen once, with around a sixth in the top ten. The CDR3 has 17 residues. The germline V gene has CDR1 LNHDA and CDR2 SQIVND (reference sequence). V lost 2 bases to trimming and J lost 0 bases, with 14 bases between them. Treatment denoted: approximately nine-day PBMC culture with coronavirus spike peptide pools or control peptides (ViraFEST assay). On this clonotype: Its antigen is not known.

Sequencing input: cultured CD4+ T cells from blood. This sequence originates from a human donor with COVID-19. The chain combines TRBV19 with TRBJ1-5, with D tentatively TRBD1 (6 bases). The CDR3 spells CASSIQGQSHSNQPQHF. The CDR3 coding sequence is TGTGCCAGTAGTATACAGGGGCAGAGCCATAGCAATCAGCCCCAGCATTTT.